Given below is one T cell receptor (beta chain) in context. What it binds is unknown. TCR beta sequencing was performed on blood CD8+ and CD4+ T cells. While CD8+ and CD4+ T cells were isolated negatively, TEMRA cells were enriched by FACS. This record comes from a study of CD8 T cells in Susac syndrome. Overall study results and limits: The study recognized that its TCR sequencing and HLA analysis covered a relatively small number of individuals.

CDR1 SGHNT and CDR2 YYREEE come from the germline V gene (reference sequence). The CDR3 is 15 residues long. V was trimmed by 0 bases and J by 4 bases, leaving 8 bases between them. The RNA, about 0.5 to 1 ug, was put through reverse transcription using random hexamers. With immunoSEQ multiplex PCR, TCR beta CDR3 was amplified across 54 Vbeta and 13 Jbeta. MiXCR, run by TCRdb on the immunoSEQ multiplex PCR reads, gives a single entry per CDR3 protein. This repertoire shows some 120,000 distinct CDR3 sequences, 80% to 95% found once; its top ten account for more than 0.13%. This clonotype was obtained from a human donor in good health. Source material: CD4+ T cells from PBMCs. V is TRBV5-4 and J is TRBJ2-6; no clear D gene. Here the CDR3 DNA reads TGTGCCAGCAGCTTGGCAGGTGCGGGGGCCAACGTCCTGACTTTC. Its protein is CASSLAGAGANVLTF. Combining the CDR3 with reference TRBV5-4 and TRBJ2-6 gives the whole variable domain ETGVTQSPTHLIKTRGQQVTLRCSSQSGHNTVSWYQQALGQGPQFIFQYYREEENGRGNFPPRFSGLQFPNYSSELNVNALELDDSALYLCASSLAGAGANVLTFGAGSRLTVL.